This passage covers 22 T cell receptor beta chains from one sample sequenced in a study of shared clonotypes between healthy human individuals. Assay used: immunoSEQ multiplex PCR; TCRdb lists only in-frame clones, some missing. Here the sample spans 2 million to 3 million clones, approximately 94% being singletons. The material sequenced was naive CD4+ T cells from PBMCs. Subset in this sample: CD45RA+ positively selected. These receptors were taken from a man younger than 35 in good health. Some clones in this sample may be carry-over from other donors' samples.

The count of this clone is one. This rearrangement joins TRBV9 to TRBJ2-7; the D gene is possibly TRBD2 (5 bases). The length of the CDR3 is 18 residues. V was shortened by 0 bases and J by 4 bases, with 23 bases between the two germline ends. Germline V CDR1 and CDR2: SGDLS, YYNGEE. In DNA, the CDR3 is TGTGCCAGCAGCGTAGGAACAGTATATGGGAGCGGACTTTACGAGCAGTACTTC. This translates into CASSVGTVYGSGLYEQYF.

This clone was seen once. The CDR3 DNA is TGTGCCACCAGCAGACGGACAGATCTCGTCAATGAGCAGTTCTTC. This translates into CATSRRTDLVNEQFF. V is TRBV15 and J is TRBJ2-1, with a possible D match to TRBD1 (6 bases). Per germline, CDR1 LNHNV and CDR2 YYDKDF (reference sequence). V lost 2 bases and J lost 6, with 14 bases in between. The CDR3 is 15 amino acids.

This chain uses TRBV7-9 with TRBJ2-1; 9 bases align to TRBD2. From germline, CDR1 is SEHNR and CDR2 FQNEAQ (reference sequence). V lost 0 bases to trimming and J lost 9 bases; unmatched junction nucleotides: 6. This CDR3 has 15 residues. The CDR3 DNA follows: TGTGCCAGCAGCTTAGCTAGCGGGAGTAGCAGTGAGCAGTTCTTC. Translation: CASSLASGSSSEQFF.

This chain links TRBV5-1 with TRBJ2-4; the D gene is possibly TRBD1 (5 bases). V was clipped by 4 bases and J by 0 bases, with 11 bases between them. Germline assignment: CDR1 SGHRS and CDR2 YFSETQ. CDR3 length equals 15 residues. CDR3 region: CASSTGPPAKNIQYF. The CDR3 bases are TGCGCCAGCAGCACAGGACCTCCAGCCAAAAACATTCAGTACTTC.

Of note for this clone: Other DNA variants within this sample encode the same CDR3. This chain joins TRBV28 and TRBJ2-7; 14 nucleotides agree with TRBD2. After removal of 2 bases from V and 4 bases from J, the junction contained 1 base not matched to a gene. The CDR3 runs 15 residues. Germline CDR1 is MDHEN and CDR2 is SYDVKM. CDR3 in DNA: TGTGCCAGCAGTTTACGACTAGCGGGAGGGTACGAGCAGTACTTC. This gives the protein CASSLRLAGGYEQYF.

The chain has TRBV27 and TRBJ2-3, with 11 bases that match TRBD2. With V trimmed by 4 bases and J by 1 base, 10 bases remained unmatched. The CDR3 covers 18 residues. Looked up from germline, CDR1 is MNHEY and CDR2 is SMNVEV (reference sequence). CDR3 bases: TGTGCCAGCAGTTCCCTTCGGGTAGCGGGAGGGGGCACAGATACGCAGTATTTT. Translation: CASSSLRVAGGGTDTQYF.

The rearrangement uses TRBV10-1 and TRBJ2-4; TRBD1 matches 9 bases. CDR3 size: 16 residues. Germline values: CDR1 WNHNN, CDR2 SYGVQD (reference sequence). With 2 bases clipped from V and 8 bases from J, the junction kept 10 bases outside the gene matches. CDR3 amino acids: CASSEGDRGIFDIQYF. The CDR3 nucleotides read TGCGCCAGCAGTGAGGGCGACAGGGGGATCTTTGACATTCAGTACTTC.

This clone was seen only a few times. Distinct nucleotide sequences in the sample also encode this CDR3. This chain connects TRBV2 to TRBJ1-5; unclear D gene. V was clipped by 5 bases and J by 2 bases, with 7 bases between them. Germline V CDR1 and CDR2: SNHLY, FYNNEI. The CDR3 loop spans 13 amino acids. CDR3 residues: CASSRQGNQPQHF. The CDR3, as DNA: TGTGCCAGCAGTAGGCAGGGCAATCAGCCCCAGCATTTT. The complete variable domain, with remaining parts taken from reference TRBV2 and TRBJ1-5, reads EPEVTQTPSHQVTQMGQEVILRCVPISNHLYFYWYRQILGQKVEFLVSFYNNEISEKSEIFDDQFSVERPDGSNFTLKIRSTKLEDSAMYFCASSRQGNQPQHFGDGTRLSIL.

Worth noting for this clone: Other DNA sequences within the sample encode an identical CDR3. The V call is TRBV7-2, the J call TRBJ2-5; 10 bases map to TRBD2. Germline V lookup: CDR1 SGHTA, CDR2 FQGNSA. Trimming took 5 bases from V and 1 from J; bases not matched to a gene: 4. CDR3 length: 15 amino acids. CDR3 coding DNA: TGTGCCAGCAGCCTCGCTAGCGGGGGCCAAGAGACCCAGTACTTC. It is translated as CASSLASGGQETQYF.

Notes on this clone: In the same sample, other DNA sequences code for this CDR3. This chain joins TRBV4-1 and TRBJ2-1; D gene uncertain. CDR3 length equals 15 residues. V shed 2 bases and J shed 0 bases, with 8 bases lying between them. CDR1 and CDR2 from the germline V gene are MGHRA and YSYEKL. CDR3 in DNA: TGCGCCAGCAGCCAAACACCGAACTCCTACAATGAGCAGTTCTTC. Translating gives CASSQTPNSYNEQFF.

The CDR3 region is CASSQDRASGRMDTQYF. The CDR3, as DNA: TGCGCCAGCAGCCAAGATCGCGCTAGCGGGAGGATGGATACGCAGTATTTT. V gene TRBV4-3 combines with J gene TRBJ2-3; 11 bases map to TRBD2. The V and J ends lost 0 bases and 6 bases, in that order; junction bases with no gene match: 8. The CDR3 has 17 amino acids. Germline lookup yields CDR1 LGHNA and CDR2 YSLEER.

The chain has TRBV29-1 and TRBJ1-5, with unresolved D. The ends were cut back, 5 bases at V and 0 bases at J, with 11 bases in the middle. Germline values: CDR1 SQVTM, CDR2 ANQGSEA. This CDR3 contains 14 residues. The DNA for the CDR3 is TGCAGCGTTTTACTAGCATATAGCAATCAGCCCCAGCATTTT. It specifies CSVLLAYSNQPQHF.

Here the CDR3 reads CASSPLTATGNTIYF. CDR3 coding DNA: TGCGCCAGCAGCCCCCTGACAGCGACTGGAAACACCATATATTTT. V gene TRBV5-1 combines with J gene TRBJ1-3, with a possible D match to TRBD1 (5 bases). Germline-derived CDR1 and CDR2 are SGHRS and YFSETQ. CDR3 size: 15 residues. V was shortened by 4 bases and J by 2 bases, with 13 bases between the two germline ends.

This sequence joins TRBV15 and TRBJ1-3; D gene uncertain. The CDR3 has 14 residues. In germline, CDR1 is LNHNV, CDR2 YYDKDF (reference sequence). Trimming took off 0 bases at V and 4 bases at J, with 7 bases between the two ends. This chain's CDR3 is CATSREGRGNTIYF. CDR3 nucleotide sequence: TGTGCCACCAGCAGAGAGGGTCGGGGAAACACCATATATTTT.

V gene TRBV28 combines with J gene TRBJ2-5, with 11 positions matching TRBD2. V was clipped by 5 bases and J by 1 base; unmatched bases: 12. The CDR3 sequence is 18 residues long. Germline CDR1 is MDHEN and CDR2 is SYDVKM. The CDR3 bases are TGTGCCAGCAGTCCTCTCCTAGGGACTAGCGGCATCCAAGAGACCCAGTACTTC. Translating it yields CASSPLLGTSGIQETQYF.

J is TRBJ2-1 and V is TRBV20-1; possibly TRBD2 for D (6 bases). The CDR3 loop spans 10 amino acids. Per the germline V gene, CDR1 is DFQATT and CDR2 is SNEGSKA (reference sequence). Trimming removed 8 bases from V and 7 bases from J, with 9 bases in between. The CDR3 protein is CSHRGNEQFF. The CDR3 DNA reads as TGCAGTCATCGGGGGAATGAGCAGTTCTTC.

CDR3 DNA sequence: TGTGCCAGAAGCGCTAGCGAGGGTCTTCAGCCCCAGCATTTT. Translation: CARSASEGLQPQHF. The J gene is TRBJ1-5, the V gene TRBV5-3; D is undetermined. TRBV5-3 is identified as an open reading frame with a role that is uncertain. The CDR3 contains 14 residues. Between the trimmed V and J ends, which lost 4 bases and 6 bases, there was a span of 14 bases.

The J gene is TRBJ1-1, the V gene TRBV25-1; no definite D call. Deletions cut 2 bases from V and 3 bases from J, with 7 bases between. CDR3 length equals 13 residues. Per the germline V gene, CDR1 is MGHDK and CDR2 is SYGVNS. CDR3 residues: CASSEALYTEAFF. CDR3 bases: TGTGCCAGCAGTGAAGCCCTATACACTGAAGCTTTCTTT.

The rearrangement links TRBV11-2 to TRBJ2-2; D may correspond to TRBD1 or TRBD2 (5 bases each). Germline V CDR1 and CDR2: SGHAT, FQNNGV. V was trimmed by 5 bases and J by 6 bases, leaving 7 bases between them. The CDR3 consists of 12 residues. The CDR3, as DNA: TGTGCCAGCAGCGTGGGGGCCGGGGAGCTGTTTTTT. This translates into CASSVGAGELFF.

The sample holds one count of this clone. The rearrangement uses TRBV5-6 and TRBJ2-1, with 13 bases that match TRBD2. V lost 0 bases to trimming and J lost 10 bases; unmatched junction nucleotides: 7. The CDR3 extends over 16 amino acids. Germline assignment: CDR1 SGHDT and CDR2 YYEEEE. In DNA, the CDR3 is TGTGCCAGCAGCTTGGGCACTAGCGGGAGGGTCAGGGAGCAGTTCTTC. This sequence encodes CASSLGTSGRVREQFF. The full variable domain, rest sourced from reference TRBV5-6 and TRBJ2-1, is DAGVTQSPTHLIKTRGQQVTLRCSPKSGHDTVSWYQQALGQGPQFIFQYYEEEERQRGNFPDRFSGHQFPNYSSELNVNALLLGDSALYLCASSLGTSGRVREQFFGPGTRLTVL.

V is TRBV5-6 and J is TRBJ2-2; 8 nucleotides line up with TRBD1. Per germline, CDR1 SGHDT and CDR2 YYEEEE. The CDR3 consists of 17 residues. V lost 3 bases, J lost 0 bases, and 7 bases stayed unmatched. The CDR3 region is CASSYYRGYTNTGELFF. In DNA form, the CDR3 reads TGTGCCAGCAGCTACTACAGGGGGTACACGAACACCGGGGAGCTGTTTTTT.

This clone was seen a single time. V usage is TRBV27 and J usage is TRBJ2-3; D remains unclear. Trimming took off 5 bases at V and 1 base at J, with 4 bases between the two ends. CDR3 length equals 12 residues. Looked up from germline, CDR1 is MNHEY and CDR2 is SMNVEV (reference sequence). In DNA, the CDR3 is TGTGCCAGCAGTACCCGCACAGATACGCAGTATTTT. Amino acid sequence: CASSTRTDTQYF.